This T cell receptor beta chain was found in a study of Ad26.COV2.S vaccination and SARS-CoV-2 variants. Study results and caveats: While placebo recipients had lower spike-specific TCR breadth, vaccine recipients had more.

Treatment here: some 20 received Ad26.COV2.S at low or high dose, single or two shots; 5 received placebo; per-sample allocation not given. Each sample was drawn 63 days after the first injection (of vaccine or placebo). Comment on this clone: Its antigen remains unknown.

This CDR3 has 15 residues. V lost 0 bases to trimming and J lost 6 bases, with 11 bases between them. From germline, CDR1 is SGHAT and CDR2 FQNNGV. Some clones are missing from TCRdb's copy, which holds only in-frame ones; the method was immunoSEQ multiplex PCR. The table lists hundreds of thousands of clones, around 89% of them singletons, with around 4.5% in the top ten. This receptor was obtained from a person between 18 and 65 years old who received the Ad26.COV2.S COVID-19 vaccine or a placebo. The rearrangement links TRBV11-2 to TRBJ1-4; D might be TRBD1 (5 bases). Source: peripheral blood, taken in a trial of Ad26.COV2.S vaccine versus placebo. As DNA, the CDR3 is TGTGCCAGCAGCTTAGACCCAGGGACCGATGAAAAACTGTTTTTT. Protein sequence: CASSLDPGTDEKLFF.